This T cell receptor (beta chain) stems from a study of regulatory T cells in long-lasting Graves disease. General study findings and limits: The work looked only at peripheral blood and did not look at thyroid tissue. Persistent patients shared 2,741 public clonotypes among themselves. Newly diagnosed patients shared fewer, at roughly 1,000.

The time point denotes: persistent/refractory GD, antithyroid drugs over 5 years with positive TRAb. PBMC RNA was the source of the TCR library. The length of the CDR3 is 16 residues. Germline CDR1 SGHTA, CDR2 FQGNSA. The V gene end was trimmed by 6 bases and the J gene end by 1 base; junction bases not matched to a gene: 7. This clonotype showed up many times. Its specificity is unknown. With iRepertoire HTBI primers and Arm-PCR of CDR3 regions, TCR beta libraries were built. In TCRdb, the multiplex PCR reads were re-called with MiXCR into one record per CDR3 protein. This sample has about 420,000 distinct CDR3 sequences, with less than 25% found just once.

The input for sequencing was peripheral blood mononuclear cells (PBMCs), taken when the disease was refractory, from a patient treated with antithyroid drugs. The TCR originated in a female donor with Graves disease. The chain recombines TRBV7-2 with TRBJ2-5; 11 bases fit TRBD2. As DNA, the CDR3 is TGTGCCAGCAGTTTGGGGCTAGCGGGAGGCCAAGAGACCCAGTACTTC. This codes for CASSLGLAGGQETQYF. Variable domain in full (rest from reference TRBV7-2 and TRBJ2-5): GAGVSQSPSNKVTEKGKDVELRCDPISGHTALYWYRQSLGQGLEFLIYFQGNSAPDKSGLPSDRFSAERTGGSVSTLTIQRTQQEDSAVYLCASSLGLAGGQETQYFGPGTRLLVL.